These 17 T cell receptor beta chains originate from one sample sequenced in a study of early stage breast cancer tumors. Here immunoSEQ multiplex PCR was the method, and the copy in TCRdb shows in-frame clones only, minus some. Of about 46,000 clones in the sample, 78% were seen once. The source material was blood. These receptors all stem from a person aged 35-55 years with breast cancer.

The table lists this clone with a few counts. The genes are TRBV2 and TRBJ2-1; TRBD1 matches at 8 bases. The V and J ends lost 7 bases and 7 bases, in that order; junction bases with no gene match: 9. Germline V lookup: CDR1 SNHLY, CDR2 FYNNEI. The CDR3 has 14 amino acids. The CDR3 nucleotides are TGTGCCAGCAAGGGGGGACAGGAGAGTAATGAGCAGTTCTTC. Encoded protein: CASKGGQESNEQFF.

The CDR3 protein is CASSGRPGQGGDIQYF. CDR3 sequence (DNA): TGTGCCAGCAGCGGAAGACCGGGACAGGGAGGGGACATTCAGTACTTC. This chain links TRBV14 with TRBJ2-4, with 9 bases aligning to TRBD1. V shed 5 bases, J shed 8 bases, and the junction held 13 bases outside the gene matches. CDR1 and CDR2 from the germline V gene are SGHDN and FVKESK. The CDR3 is made up of 16 amino acids.

The chain has TRBV6-1 and TRBJ1-2, with unresolved D. CDR1 and CDR2 (germline): MNHNS, SASEGT. The CDR3 is 12 residues long. The V and J ends lost 4 bases and 1 base respectively, with 4 bases between them. The CDR3 sequence is CASSGRNYGYTF. DNA of the CDR3: TGTGCCAGCAGTGGTCGTAACTATGGCTACACCTTC.

This clone was recorded only once. CDR3 nucleotides: TGTGCCAGCAGTGAGGAGGTCGCAACTAATGAAAAACTGTTTTTT. The encoded protein is CASSEEVATNEKLFF. The chain employs TRBV2 and TRBJ1-4; D not resolved. Trimming took 3 bases from V and 0 from J, leaving 8 bases between them. Germline V gene lookup returns CDR1 SNHLY and CDR2 FYNNEI. The CDR3 contains 15 residues.

V and J are TRBV6-6 and TRBJ2-7; 9 bases are shared with TRBD1. In germline, CDR1 is MNHNY, CDR2 SVGAGI (reference sequence). The V gene end was trimmed by 2 bases and the J gene end by 6 bases; junction bases not matched to a gene: 8. This CDR3 spans 15 amino acids. The CDR3 region is CASSYGSETGGEQYF. The CDR3 DNA sequence: TGTGCCAGCAGTTACGGGTCGGAGACAGGGGGCGAGCAGTACTTC.

The chain combines TRBV28 with TRBJ2-7; no firm D call. V was cut by 1 base and J by 5 bases, with 9 bases left in between. The CDR3 sequence is 13 residues long. Germline-derived CDR1 and CDR2 are MDHEN and SYDVKM. CDR3 sequence reads: CASSLLASDEQYF. The DNA for the CDR3 is TGTGCCAGCAGTTTATTGGCTTCGGACGAGCAGTACTTC. The full variable domain, rest sourced from reference TRBV28 and TRBJ2-7, is DVKVTQSSRYLVKRTGEKVFLECVQDMDHENMFWYRQDPGLGLRLIYFSYDVKMKEKGDIPEGYSVSREKKERFSLILESASTNQTSMYLCASSLLASDEQYFGPGTRLTVT.

The CDR3 DNA sequence: TGTGCCAGCTCAGAGGCGGCAGGGGTCACAGATACGCAGTATTTT. Amino acids: CASSEAAGVTDTQYF. This chain joins TRBV18 and TRBJ2-3, with D maybe TRBD1 (6 bases). Trimming took off 5 bases at V and 2 bases at J, with 14 bases between the two ends. Germline CDR1 KGHSH, CDR2 LQKENI. The CDR3 has 15 residues.

The chain couples TRBV2 to TRBJ1-1; the D is unclear. V lost 6 bases to trimming and J lost 1 base, with 9 bases between them. CDR1 is SNHLY, CDR2 FYNNEI, per germline. The CDR3 consists of 13 residues. The CDR3 sequence: CASSRTENTEAFF. DNA of the CDR3: TGTGCCAGCAGCCGGACGGAGAACACTGAAGCTTTCTTT.

This sequence joins TRBV5-1 and TRBJ2-2; D is perhaps TRBD2 (7 bases). V was trimmed by 0 bases and J by 6 bases, leaving 12 bases between them. The CDR3 has 15 amino acids. The germline V gene encodes CDR1 SGHRS and CDR2 YFSETQ. The CDR3 region has the DNA TGCGCCAGCAGCTTGGTTCCGGGGGGCCCCGGGGAGCTGTTTTTT. This codes for CASSLVPGGPGELFF.

The genes are TRBV4-1 and TRBJ2-1, with D tentatively TRBD1 (6 bases). Germline V gene data show CDR1 as MGHRA and CDR2 as YSYEKL. Trimming took 0 bases from V and 7 from J, leaving 13 bases between them. The CDR3 contains 15 residues. The CDR3 region is CASSQETGFRNEQFF. The CDR3 coding sequence is TGCGCCAGCAGCCAAGAGACAGGTTTCCGGAATGAGCAGTTCTTC.

The V and J genes are TRBV10-3 and TRBJ2-3; D not resolved. This CDR3 has 12 residues. CDR1 ENHRY and CDR2 SYGVKD come from the germline V gene. Trimming removed 3 bases at V and 4 bases at J, with 5 bases between. The CDR3 DNA sequence: TGTGCCATCAGTGATGACCCAGATACGCAGTATTTT. Protein: CAISDDPDTQYF.

This chain connects TRBV4-1 to TRBJ2-6, with TRBD2 identical over 10 bases. The V segment lost 2 bases and the J segment 0 bases; nucleotides outside the gene matches: 7. This CDR3 has 19 residues. Germline CDR1 MGHRA, CDR2 YSYEKL. The CDR3 spells CASSQIGLADLSGANVLTF. Here the CDR3 DNA reads TGCGCCAGCAGCCAAATCGGACTAGCGGATCTCTCTGGGGCCAACGTCCTGACTTTC.

The V call is TRBV5-6, the J call TRBJ1-6, with 7 bases fitting TRBD1. The J segment lost 7 bases and the V segment lost 3 bases, leaving 7 bases of the junction unmatched. From germline, CDR1 is SGHDT and CDR2 YYEEEE. This CDR3 spans 15 amino acids. The CDR3 sequence: CASSSYGQANSPLHF. CDR3 coding DNA: TGTGCCAGCAGCTCGTACGGACAGGCAAATTCACCCCTCCACTTT. Combining the CDR3 with reference TRBV5-6 and TRBJ1-6 gives the whole variable domain DAGVTQSPTHLIKTRGQQVTLRCSPKSGHDTVSWYQQALGQGPQFIFQYYEEEERQRGNFPDRFSGHQFPNYSSELNVNALLLGDSALYLCASSSYGQANSPLHFGNGTRLTVT.

The V gene is TRBV5-1, the J gene TRBJ2-7; 7 bases fit TRBD2. The J segment lost 7 bases and the V segment lost 3 bases, leaving 16 bases of the junction unmatched. CDR3 length: 16 residues. Germline CDR1 SGHRS, CDR2 YFSETQ. The CDR3 nucleotides read TGCGCCAGCAGCTCCATGGCGGGCGGGAGTGGTTGGGAGCAGTACTTC. It translates to CASSSMAGGSGWEQYF.

The chain uses TRBV29-1 and TRBJ2-3, with D possibly matching TRBD2 (5 bases). Trimming stripped 4 bases from V and 6 bases from J, with 5 bases between. Germline CDR1 SQVTM, CDR2 ANQGSEA. This CDR3 contains 10 residues. The CDR3 spells CSVGGDTQYF. The CDR3 DNA is TGCAGCGTTGGAGGGGATACGCAGTATTTT.

The chain has TRBV25-1 and TRBJ2-3, with TRBD2 as a possible D gene (6 bases). Per the germline V gene, CDR1 is MGHDK and CDR2 is SYGVNS. The CDR3 is 13 residues long. V was trimmed by 6 bases and J by 1 base, leaving 8 bases between them. CDR3 sequence: CASRREGTDTQYF. Here the CDR3 DNA reads TGTGCCAGCAGGCGGGAAGGCACAGATACGCAGTATTTT.

The CDR3: CASHDIGTADNEQFF. The CDR3 region has the DNA TGTGCCAGTCACGATATTGGGACTGCTGATAATGAGCAGTTCTTC. This sequence joins TRBV19 and TRBJ2-1; D is perhaps TRBD2 (6 bases). CDR1 LNHDA and CDR2 SQIVND come from the germline V gene (reference sequence). With 8 bases removed from V and 7 bases from J, the gap between germline ends came to 21 bases. There are 15 residues in the CDR3.